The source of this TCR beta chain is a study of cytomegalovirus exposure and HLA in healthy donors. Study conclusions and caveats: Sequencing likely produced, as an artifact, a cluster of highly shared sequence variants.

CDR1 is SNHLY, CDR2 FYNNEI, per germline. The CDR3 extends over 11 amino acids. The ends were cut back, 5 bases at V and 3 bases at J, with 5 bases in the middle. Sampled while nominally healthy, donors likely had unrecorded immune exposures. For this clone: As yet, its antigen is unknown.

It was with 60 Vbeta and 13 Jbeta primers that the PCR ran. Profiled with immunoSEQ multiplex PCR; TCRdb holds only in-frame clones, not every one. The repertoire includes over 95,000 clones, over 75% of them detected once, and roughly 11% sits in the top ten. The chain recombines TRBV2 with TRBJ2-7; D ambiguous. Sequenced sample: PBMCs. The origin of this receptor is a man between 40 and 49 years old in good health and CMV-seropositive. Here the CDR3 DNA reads TGTGCCAGCAGTAACAACTACGAGCAGTACTTC. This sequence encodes CASSNNYEQYF.